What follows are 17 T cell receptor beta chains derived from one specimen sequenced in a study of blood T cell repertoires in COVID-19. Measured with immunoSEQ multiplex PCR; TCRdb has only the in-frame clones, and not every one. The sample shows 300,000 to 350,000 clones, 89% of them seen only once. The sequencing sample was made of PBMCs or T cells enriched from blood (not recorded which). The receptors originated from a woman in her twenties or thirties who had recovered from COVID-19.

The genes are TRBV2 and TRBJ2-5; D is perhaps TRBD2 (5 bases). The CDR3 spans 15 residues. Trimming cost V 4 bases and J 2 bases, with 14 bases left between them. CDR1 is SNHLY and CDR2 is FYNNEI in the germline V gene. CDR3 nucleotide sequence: TGTGCCAGCAGTGGTCCCAGGCGGGTACAAGAGACCCAGTACTTC. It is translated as CASSGPRRVQETQYF.

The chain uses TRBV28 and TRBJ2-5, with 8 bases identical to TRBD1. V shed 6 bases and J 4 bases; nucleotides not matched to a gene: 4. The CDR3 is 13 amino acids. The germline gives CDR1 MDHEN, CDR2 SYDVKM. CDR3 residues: CASSLGQGETQYF. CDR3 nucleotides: TGTGCCAGCAGCCTTGGACAGGGAGAGACCCAGTACTTC.

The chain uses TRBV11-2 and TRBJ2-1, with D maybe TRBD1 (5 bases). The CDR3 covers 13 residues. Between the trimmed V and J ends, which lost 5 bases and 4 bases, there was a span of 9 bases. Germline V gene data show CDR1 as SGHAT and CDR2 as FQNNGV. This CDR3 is CASSLGAYNEQFF. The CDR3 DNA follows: TGTGCCAGCAGCCTTGGGGCATACAATGAGCAGTTCTTC.

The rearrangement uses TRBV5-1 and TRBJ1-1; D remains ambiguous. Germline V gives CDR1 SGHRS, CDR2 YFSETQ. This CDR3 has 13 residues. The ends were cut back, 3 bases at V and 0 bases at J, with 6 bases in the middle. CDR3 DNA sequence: TGCGCCAGCAGCTCGGGGATGAACACTGAAGCTTTCTTT. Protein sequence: CASSSGMNTEAFF.

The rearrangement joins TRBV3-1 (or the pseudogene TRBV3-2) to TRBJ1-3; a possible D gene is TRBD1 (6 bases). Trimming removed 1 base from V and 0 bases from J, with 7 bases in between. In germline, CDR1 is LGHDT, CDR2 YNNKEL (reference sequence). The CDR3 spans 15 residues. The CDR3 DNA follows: TGTGCCAGCAGCCAAGGACAGGACTCTGGAAACACCATATATTTT. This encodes CASSQGQDSGNTIYF.

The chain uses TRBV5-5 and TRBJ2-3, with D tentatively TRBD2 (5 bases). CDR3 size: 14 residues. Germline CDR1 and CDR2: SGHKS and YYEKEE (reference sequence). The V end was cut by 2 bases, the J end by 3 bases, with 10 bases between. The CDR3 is CASSLSPGTDTQYF. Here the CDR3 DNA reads TGTGCCAGCAGCTTAAGCCCGGGGACAGATACGCAGTATTTT.

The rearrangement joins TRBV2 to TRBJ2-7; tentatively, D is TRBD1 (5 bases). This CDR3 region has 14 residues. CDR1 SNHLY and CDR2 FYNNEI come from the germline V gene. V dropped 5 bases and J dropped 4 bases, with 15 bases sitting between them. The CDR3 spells CASSRETVTYEQYF. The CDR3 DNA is TGTGCCAGCAGTAGAGAGACAGTAACTTACGAGCAGTACTTC.

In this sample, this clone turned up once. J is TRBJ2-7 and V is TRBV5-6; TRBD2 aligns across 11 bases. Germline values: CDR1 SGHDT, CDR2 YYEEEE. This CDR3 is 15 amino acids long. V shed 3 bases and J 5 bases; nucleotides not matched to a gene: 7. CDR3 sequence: CASSSNPGLADEQYF. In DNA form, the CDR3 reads TGTGCCAGCAGCTCCAATCCGGGACTAGCGGACGAGCAGTACTTC.

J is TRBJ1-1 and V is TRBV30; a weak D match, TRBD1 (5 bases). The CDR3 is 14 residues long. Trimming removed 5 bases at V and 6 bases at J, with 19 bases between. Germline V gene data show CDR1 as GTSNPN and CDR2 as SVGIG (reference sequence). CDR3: CAWEMMGGSAEAFF. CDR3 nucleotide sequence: TGTGCCTGGGAAATGATGGGGGGATCCGCTGAAGCTTTCTTT.

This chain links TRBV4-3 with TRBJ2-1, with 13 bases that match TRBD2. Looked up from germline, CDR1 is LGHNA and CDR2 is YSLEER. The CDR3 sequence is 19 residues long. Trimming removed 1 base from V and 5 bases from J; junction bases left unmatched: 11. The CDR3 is CASSQAGRLAGGSNNEQFF. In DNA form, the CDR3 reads TGCGCCAGCAGCCAAGCCGGAAGACTAGCGGGAGGATCAAACAATGAGCAGTTCTTC.

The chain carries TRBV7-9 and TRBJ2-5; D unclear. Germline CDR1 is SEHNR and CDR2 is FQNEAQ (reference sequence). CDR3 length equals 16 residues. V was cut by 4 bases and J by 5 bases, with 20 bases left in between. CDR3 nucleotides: TGTGCCAGCAGCTCCTTTGACTGGAAAATTGCCGAGACCCAGTACTTC. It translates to CASSSFDWKIAETQYF.

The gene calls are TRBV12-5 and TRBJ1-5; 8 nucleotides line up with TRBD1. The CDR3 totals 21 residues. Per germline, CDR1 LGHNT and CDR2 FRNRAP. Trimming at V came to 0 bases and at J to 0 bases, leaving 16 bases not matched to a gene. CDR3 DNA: TGTGCTAGTGGTTTGGTCCCGATCCGGGACAGGACCGAGATTAGCAATCAGCCCCAGCATTTT. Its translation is CASGLVPIRDRTEISNQPQHF.

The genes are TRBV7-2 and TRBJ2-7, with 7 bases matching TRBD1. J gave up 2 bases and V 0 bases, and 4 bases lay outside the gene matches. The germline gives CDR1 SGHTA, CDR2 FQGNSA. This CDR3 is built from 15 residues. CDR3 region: CASSLAGDSTYEQYF. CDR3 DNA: TGTGCCAGCAGCTTAGCGGGGGACAGTACCTACGAGCAGTACTTC.

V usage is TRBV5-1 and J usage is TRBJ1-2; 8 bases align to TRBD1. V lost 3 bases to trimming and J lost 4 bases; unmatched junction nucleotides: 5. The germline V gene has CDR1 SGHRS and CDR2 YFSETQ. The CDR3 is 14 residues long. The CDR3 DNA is TGCGCCAGCAGCTCGACAGGGGTCGTCTATGGCTACACCTTC. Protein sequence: CASSSTGVVYGYTF. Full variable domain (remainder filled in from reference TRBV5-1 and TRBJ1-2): KAGVTQTPRYLIKTRGQQVTLSCSPISGHRSVSWYQQTPGQGLQFLFEYFSETQRNKGNFPGRFSGRQFSNSRSEMNVSTLELGDSALYLCASSSTGVVYGYTFGSGTRLTVV.

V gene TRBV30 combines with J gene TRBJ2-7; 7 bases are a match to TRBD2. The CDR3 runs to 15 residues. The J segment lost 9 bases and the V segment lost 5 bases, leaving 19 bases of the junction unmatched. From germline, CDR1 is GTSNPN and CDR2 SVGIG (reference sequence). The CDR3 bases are TGTGCCTGGCCTTCCCCTAGCGGACCAGGTATCCGGCAGTACTTC. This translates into CAWPSPSGPGIRQYF.

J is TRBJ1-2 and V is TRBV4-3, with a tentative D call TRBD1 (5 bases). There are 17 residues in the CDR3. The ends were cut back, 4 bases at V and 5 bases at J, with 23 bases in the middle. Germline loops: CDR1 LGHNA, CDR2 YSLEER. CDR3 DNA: TGCGCCAGCAGCCGGGGCGGTGGGTCAAGGGGAGGATATGGCTACACCTTC. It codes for CASSRGGGSRGGYGYTF.

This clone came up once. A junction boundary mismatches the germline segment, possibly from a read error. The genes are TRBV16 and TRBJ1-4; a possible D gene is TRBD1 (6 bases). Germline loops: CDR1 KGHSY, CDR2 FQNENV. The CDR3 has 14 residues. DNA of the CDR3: TGTGCCAGCAACCAAAACAGGGTGGGAGAAAAACTGTTTTTT. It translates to CASNQNRVGEKLFF.